This entry lists 14 T cell receptor beta chains sequenced from one sample in a study of shared clonotypes between healthy human individuals. Sequenced by immunoSEQ multiplex PCR; TCRdb stores in-frame clones only, minus some. The top ten hold approximately 0.3% of the sample, which has around 370,000 clones, 90% to 98% seen once. The sample taken for sequencing was memory CD8+ T cells sorted from blood. Regarding subset: CD45RO+ cells pooled with CCR7-negative TemRA cells. The source is a man younger than 40 in good health.

This sequence joins TRBV6-1 and TRBJ2-7; 9 positions match TRBD1. CDR3 length equals 15 residues. V lost 6 bases, J lost 2 bases, and 8 bases stayed unmatched. Germline CDR1 is MNHNS and CDR2 is SASEGT. Written as DNA, the CDR3 is TGTGCCAGCAGAGAATCCGGGACAGGGACCTACGAGCAGTACTTC. Protein sequence: CASRESGTGTYEQYF.

The chain employs TRBV29-1 and TRBJ2-3; 9 bases are a match to TRBD1. The ends lost 3 bases at V and 1 base at J; junction bases unmatched: 2. This CDR3 spans 14 amino acids. Germline values: CDR1 SQVTM, CDR2 ANQGSEA. The CDR3 loop reads CSVERDRGTDTQYF. CDR3 sequence (DNA): TGCAGCGTTGAGAGGGACAGGGGCACAGATACGCAGTATTTT.

The CDR3 is CASSINRINEQYF. The DNA for the CDR3 is TGTGCCAGTAGTATTAACAGGATTAACGAGCAGTACTTC. The chain links TRBV19 to TRBJ2-7; D possibly corresponds to TRBD1 (5 bases). CDR1 is LNHDA and CDR2 is SQIVND in the germline V gene (reference sequence). The CDR3 consists of 13 residues. V was shortened by 3 bases and J by 5 bases, with 11 bases between the two germline ends. The full variable domain, its missing parts supplied by reference TRBV19 and TRBJ2-7, is DGGITQSPKYLFRKEGQNVTLSCEQNLNHDAMYWYRQDPGQGLRLIYYSQIVNDFQKGDIAEGYSVSREKKESFPLTVTSAQKNPTAFYLCASSINRINEQYFGPGTRLTVT.

The chain links TRBV5-6 to TRBJ2-7, with D possibly TRBD2 on 6 matching bases. There are 15 residues in the CDR3. Germline CDR1 and CDR2: SGHDT and YYEEEE. V dropped 2 bases and J dropped 2 bases, with 14 bases sitting between them. This chain's CDR3 is CASSLRLVLTYEQYF. The CDR3 DNA sequence: TGTGCCAGCAGCTTAAGACTAGTCCTCACCTACGAGCAGTACTTC.

This sequence joins TRBV11-1 and TRBJ2-2; D is unclear. The CDR3 consists of 11 residues. V lost 3 bases, J lost 8 bases, and 4 bases lay in between. The germline CDR1 and CDR2 sequences are SGHAT and FQDESV (reference sequence). CDR3 DNA: TGTGCCAGCAGCTTTGAGGGGGAGCTGTTTTTT. This translates into CASSFEGELFF.

This chain connects TRBV5-1 to TRBJ2-2, with TRBD1 as a possible D gene (5 bases). V lost 4 bases and J 3 bases, leaving 10 bases between the germline ends. Germline-derived CDR1 and CDR2 are SGHRS and YFSETQ. This CDR3 is 14 amino acids long. CDR3 DNA: TGCGCCAGCAGCGTAGACAGAGACACCGGGGAGCTGTTTTTT. Translating gives CASSVDRDTGELFF.

The gene calls are TRBV9 and TRBJ2-5, with D possibly TRBD1 on 6 matching bases. CDR3 size: 14 residues. From germline, CDR1 is SGDLS and CDR2 YYNGEE. V lost 0 bases and J lost 4, with 10 bases in between. In DNA form, the CDR3 reads TGTGCCAGCAGCGTAGATGGGGGCTCAGAGACCCAGTACTTC. This translates into CASSVDGGSETQYF. Full variable domain (rest looked up from reference TRBV9 and TRBJ2-5): DSGVTQTPKHLITATGQRVTLRCSPRSGDLSVYWYQQSLDQGLQFLIQYYNGEERAKGNILERFSAQQFPDLHSELNLSSLELGDSALYFCASSVDGGSETQYFGPGTRLLVL.

The rearrangement uses TRBV5-1 and TRBJ2-7; tentatively, D is TRBD1 or TRBD2 (9 bases each). CDR1 and CDR2 from the germline V gene are SGHRS and YFSETQ. The germline V and J ends were trimmed by 0 bases and 6 bases, with 22 bases remaining between them. The CDR3 is 17 amino acids. CDR3 sequence (DNA): TGCGCCAGCAGCTTGGGACAGGGGGAGCTAGCGGGGAGCGAGCAGTACTTC. Translating it yields CASSLGQGELAGSEQYF.

The rearrangement joins TRBV18 to TRBJ2-1; D unclear. The CDR3 totals 16 residues. V lost 2 bases, J lost 2 bases, and 13 bases lay in between. In germline, CDR1 is KGHSH, CDR2 LQKENI. The DNA of the CDR3 is TGTGCCAGCTCACCAATGGTAGCTAACACCTACAATGAGCAGTTCTTC. Translation gives CASSPMVANTYNEQFF.

The chain has TRBV4-2 and TRBJ2-6; D gene ambiguous. CDR3 length: 15 amino acids. The germline V gene has CDR1 LGHNA and CDR2 YNFKEQ. The ends were cut back, 0 bases at V and 0 bases at J, with 3 bases in the middle. The CDR3 DNA is TGTGCCAGCAGCCAAGAGCTCTCTGGGGCCAACGTCCTGACTTTC. Translating it yields CASSQELSGANVLTF.

For the CDR3, the DNA is TGTGCCAGCCAGGGACAGGGGTCGGACACCGGGGAGCTGTTTTTT. Protein product: CASQGQGSDTGELFF. The V and J genes are TRBV18 and TRBJ2-2; 10 nucleotides match TRBD1. J was trimmed by 3 bases and V by 8 bases; bases with no gene match: 6. The CDR3 contains 15 residues. Germline loops: CDR1 KGHSH, CDR2 LQKENI.

The CDR3 sequence: CASSPLGGGDYEQYF. As DNA, the CDR3 is TGTGCCAGTAGTCCCCTAGGGGGGGGAGATTACGAGCAGTACTTC. The chain recombines TRBV19 with TRBJ2-7; a possible D gene is TRBD2 (7 bases). V dropped 5 bases and J dropped 4 bases, with 18 bases sitting between them. The CDR3 length is 15 residues. Per the germline V gene, CDR1 is LNHDA and CDR2 is SQIVND (reference sequence).

The gene calls are TRBV7-2 and TRBJ2-2, with D perhaps TRBD2 (6 bases). Germline V gene sequence: CDR1 SGHTA, CDR2 FQGNSA. The CDR3 sequence is 16 residues long. V dropped 2 bases and J dropped 5 bases, with 15 bases sitting between them. CDR3 amino acids: CASSLMAGMETGELFF. The CDR3 DNA reads TGTGCCAGCAGCTTAATGGCGGGAATGGAAACCGGGGAGCTGTTTTTT.

The chain carries TRBV28 and TRBJ1-2; 9 nucleotides align to TRBD1. Per the germline V gene, CDR1 is MDHEN and CDR2 is SYDVKM. The V segment lost 5 bases and the J segment 3 bases; nucleotides outside the gene matches: 10. This CDR3 is 16 amino acids long. For the CDR3, the DNA is TGTGCCAGCAGTCAACAACAGGGGGCGGGGGACTATGGCTACACCTTC. This sequence encodes CASSQQQGAGDYGYTF.